The source of this T cell receptor beta chain is a study of blood T cells in healthy people across ages. Notes on the study in general: Roughly linear declines in TCR beta diversity per million T cells occurred with age.

Isolation per sample recovered at least 7 million PBMCs. In regard to this clonotype: The antigen is undetermined.

Primers used in a second PCR of about 6 to 11 cycles were a sample-barcoded 5' primer and a J-beta primer mix. TCRdb analysed the 5' RACE reads with MiXCR anew, one entry per CDR3 protein. Of 650,000 to 900,000 distinct CDR3 sequences listed, 60% to 80% are singletons. The CDR3 contains 16 residues. The germline CDR1 and CDR2 sequences are DFQATT and SNEGSKA (reference sequence). After removal of 0 bases from V and 7 bases from J, the junction contained 11 bases not matched to a gene. Sample: blood. This sequence joins TRBV20-1 and TRBJ2-3; 9 positions match TRBD2. This clonotype originated in a man aged 30 to 39 in good health. This chain's CDR3 is CSARDGAVSGGNTQYF. As DNA, the CDR3 is TGCAGTGCTAGAGATGGCGCCGTTAGCGGGGGTAATACGCAGTATTTT.